This TCR beta chain was observed in a study of T-cell memory formation after mild COVID-19. This clonotype was seen ten or more times. Trimming took 3 bases from V and 8 from J, leaving 14 bases between them. The CDR3 contains 13 residues. The germline V gene encodes CDR1 SGHNT and CDR2 YYREEE (reference sequence). Using its own MiXCR run on the 5' RACE reads, TCRdb lists one record per CDR3 protein. The table shows fewer than 450,000 distinct CDR3 sequences, with roughly a quarter occurring only once. The sample taken for sequencing was PBMCs or a T cell subset sorted from them (not recorded which). The TCR comes from an adult woman who had mild COVID-19 (a few samples of this study predate the infection). Cell type and time point are not known. The gene calls are TRBV5-4 and TRBJ1-2; no reliable D call. CDR3 nucleotides: TGTGCCAGCAGCTCAGCCAACTCAGCCGGCTACACCTTC. Translation gives CASSSANSAGYTF.